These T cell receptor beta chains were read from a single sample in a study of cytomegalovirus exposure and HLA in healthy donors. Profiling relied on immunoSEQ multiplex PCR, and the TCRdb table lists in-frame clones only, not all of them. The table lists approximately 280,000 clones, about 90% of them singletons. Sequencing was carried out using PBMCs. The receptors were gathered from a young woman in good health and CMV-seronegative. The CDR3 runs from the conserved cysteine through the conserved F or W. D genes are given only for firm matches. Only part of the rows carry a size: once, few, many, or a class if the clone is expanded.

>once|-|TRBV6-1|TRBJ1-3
CASSFTGSGNTIYF
TGTGCCAGCAGTTTTACAGGGTCCGGAAACACCATATATTTT
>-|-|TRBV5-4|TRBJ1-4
CASSSQGTPQLFF
TGTGCCAGCAGCTCACAGGGTACTCCTCAACTGTTTTTT
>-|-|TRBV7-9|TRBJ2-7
CSSSPRTVETYEQYF
TGTTCCAGCAGCCCGCGGACAGTCGAGACCTACGAGCAGTACTTC
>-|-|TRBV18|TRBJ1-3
CASSPTLAVGNTIYF
TGTGCCAGCTCACCAACGTTAGCCGTTGGAAACACCATATATTTT
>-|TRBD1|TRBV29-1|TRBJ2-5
CSVDGTGTGQETQYF
TGCAGCGTGGATGGCACCGGGACAGGACAAGAGACCCAGTACTTC
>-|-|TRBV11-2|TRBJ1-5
CASSLGANLNQPQHF
TGTGCCAGCTCCCTGGGGGCGAATCTCAATCAGCCCCAGCATTTT
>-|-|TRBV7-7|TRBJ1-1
CASSLEERDLNTEAFF
TGTGCCAGCAGCTTAGAGGAGCGGGACCTGAACACTGAAGCTTTCTTT
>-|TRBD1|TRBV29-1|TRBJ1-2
CSVGTGDGYTF
TGCAGCGTCGGGACAGGGGATGGCTACACCTTC
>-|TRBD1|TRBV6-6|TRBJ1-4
CASRSPGQFNEKLFF
TGTGCCAGCCGCTCACCGGGACAGTTTAATGAAAAACTGTTTTTT
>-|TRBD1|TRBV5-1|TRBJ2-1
CASATGQVVDEQFF
TGCGCCAGCGCGACGGGACAGGTAGTCGATGAGCAGTTCTTC
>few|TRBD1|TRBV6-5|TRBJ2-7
CASSYTGQGKQYF
TGTGCCAGCAGTTACACCGGACAGGGGAAGCAGTACTTC
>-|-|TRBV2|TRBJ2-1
CASSGDRSYNEQFF
TGTGCCAGCAGCGGAGACAGAAGCTACAATGAGCAGTTCTTC
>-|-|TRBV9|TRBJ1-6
CASSLKATYNSPLHF
TGTGCCAGCAGCTTAAAAGCAACCTATAATTCACCCCTCCACTTT
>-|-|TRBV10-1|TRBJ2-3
CASSERGSTDTQYF
TGCGCCAGCAGTGAGAGGGGGAGCACAGATACGCAGTATTTT
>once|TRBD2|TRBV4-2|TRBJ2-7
CASSQFLAGGSYEQYF
TGTGCCAGCAGCCAATTTCTAGCGGGCGGCTCCTACGAGCAGTACTTC
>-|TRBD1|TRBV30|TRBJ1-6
CAWTDRGRGDSPLHF
TGTGCCTGGACCGACAGGGGGCGCGGAGATTCACCCCTCCACTTT
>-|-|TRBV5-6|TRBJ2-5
CASSPSGSRETQYF
TGTGCCAGCAGCCCTTCGGGTAGCCGAGAGACCCAGTACTTC
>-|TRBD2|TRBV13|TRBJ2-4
CASSLQEGLAGSGDIQYF
TGTGCCAGCAGCTTACAGGAAGGACTAGCGGGATCAGGGGACATTCAGTACTTC